The sequence of this TCR beta chain was determined in a study of regulatory T cells in long-lasting Graves disease. Germline assignment: CDR1 SGHRS and CDR2 YFSETQ. V dropped 0 bases and J dropped 10 bases, with 11 bases sitting between them. CDR3 length: 13 residues. Findings of the study overall: Preferential use of TRBV28, TRBJ1-2 and TRBJ2-5 was seen in persistent disease. With a small sample size, accuracy may have been reduced.

Comment on this clonotype: Its antigen is as yet unknown.

Arm-PCR with iRepertoire HTBI primers amplified the CDR3 regions for these TCR beta libraries. One entry per CDR3 protein, called by TCRdb with MiXCR from the multiplex PCR reads. Found here are about 400,000 distinct CDR3 sequences, roughly 15% of them singletons; the top ten hold about 8%. Specified time point: newly diagnosed GD, antithyroid drugs for less than 3 months. There was RNA extracted from PBMCs, and the TCR library was made from it. The sample was also reused in another study, on T cells in Graves' hyperthyroidism and ophthalmopathy. This second study notes: Blood held most thyroid clonotypes expanded above 0.001 frequency.

Material: peripheral blood mononuclear cells (PBMCs), obtained at new diagnosis, from a patient treated with antithyroid drugs. The chain joins TRBV5-1 to TRBJ1-5; no reliable D call. The sequence was obtained from a woman aged 40 to 49 with Graves disease. CDR3 sequence reads: CASSLGHRDPQHF. In DNA, the CDR3 is TGCGCCAGCAGCTTGGGGCACCGGGATCCCCAGCATTTT.